This T cell receptor (beta chain) was found in a study of T cells of healthy individuals. Trimming removed 7 bases at V and 6 bases at J, with 9 bases between. CDR3 length: 12 residues. TCRdb redid the calling of the 5' RACE reads with MiXCR, one entry per CDR3 protein. The sample has 65,000 to 95,000 distinct CDR3 sequences; 5% are singletons. There are a few counts of this clonotype. This chain uses TRBV12-3 or TRBV12-4 with TRBJ2-2; D is unclear. The receptor was isolated from a female donor in good health. The CDR3 loop is CASTNPPGELFF. In DNA form, the CDR3 reads TGTGCCAGCACCAACCCCCCCGGGGAGCTGTTTTTT.